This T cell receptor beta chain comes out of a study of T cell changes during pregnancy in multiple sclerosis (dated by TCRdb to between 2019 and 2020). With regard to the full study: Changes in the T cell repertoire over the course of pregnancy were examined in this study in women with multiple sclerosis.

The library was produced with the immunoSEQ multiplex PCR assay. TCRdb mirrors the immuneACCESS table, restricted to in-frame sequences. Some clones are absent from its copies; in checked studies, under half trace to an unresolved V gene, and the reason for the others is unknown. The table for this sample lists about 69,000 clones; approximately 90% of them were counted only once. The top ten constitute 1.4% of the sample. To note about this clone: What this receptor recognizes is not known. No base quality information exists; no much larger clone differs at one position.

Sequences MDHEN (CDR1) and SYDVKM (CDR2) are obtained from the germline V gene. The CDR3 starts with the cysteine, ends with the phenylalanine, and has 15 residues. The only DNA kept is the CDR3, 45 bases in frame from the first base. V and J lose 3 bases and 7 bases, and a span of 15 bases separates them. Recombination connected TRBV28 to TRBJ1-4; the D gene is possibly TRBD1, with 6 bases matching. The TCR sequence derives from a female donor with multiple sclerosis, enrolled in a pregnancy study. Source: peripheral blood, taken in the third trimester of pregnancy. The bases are TGTGCCAGCAGTTTTAGGGGACACCGGAGTGAAAAACTGTTTTTT. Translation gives CASSFRGHRSEKLFF.